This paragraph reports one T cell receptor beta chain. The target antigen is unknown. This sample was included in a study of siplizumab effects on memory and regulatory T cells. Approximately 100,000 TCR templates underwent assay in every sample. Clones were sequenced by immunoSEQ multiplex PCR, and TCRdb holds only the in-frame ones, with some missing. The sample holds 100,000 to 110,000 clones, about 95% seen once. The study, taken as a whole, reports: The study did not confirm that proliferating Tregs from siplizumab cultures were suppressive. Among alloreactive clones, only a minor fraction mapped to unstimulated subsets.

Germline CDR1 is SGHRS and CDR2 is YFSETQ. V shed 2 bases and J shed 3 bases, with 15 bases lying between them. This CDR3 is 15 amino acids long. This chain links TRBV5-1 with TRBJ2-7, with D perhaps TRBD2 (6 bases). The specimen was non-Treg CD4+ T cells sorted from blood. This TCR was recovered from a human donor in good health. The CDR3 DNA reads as TGCGCCAGCAGCTTCGAGGCTTGGGGGGTCTACGAGCAGTACTTC. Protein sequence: CASSFEAWGVYEQYF.